The 21 T cell receptor beta chains listed next were all sequenced from one sample in a study of shared clonotypes between healthy human individuals (TCRdb year 2020). Receptors were amplified or captured by the immunoSEQ multiplex PCR assay. In TCRdb, the immuneACCESS table is reduced to in-frame sequences with V and J assigned. These tables do not hold every clone; where another copy was compared, an unresolved V gene accounts for under half, and the others remain unexplained. The sample profile shows 1.4 million to 1.5 million clones; roughly 96% of them were found once. The ten largest clones represent roughly 1.2% of the sample. Sequencing was performed on naive CD4+ T cells sorted from blood. The meaning of the sample's cell subset or site label: CD45RA+ positively selected. The receptor source for this set is a man younger than 45 in good health.

This sequence joins TRBV7-9 and TRBJ2-7, with 7 bases fitting TRBD2. V lost 5 bases and J lost 6; bases outside the gene matches: 4. The CDR3 is 12 amino acids. In germline, CDR1 is SEHNR, CDR2 FQNEAQ (reference sequence). The CDR3 nucleotides read TGTGCCAGCAGCCAACTAGCGTCCGAGCAGTACTTC. Amino acids: CASSQLASEQYF.

Points on this clone: One junction end does not reproduce the germline sequence, and a read error may be involved. The CDR3 DNA sequence: TGTGCCAGCAGTTGGGACAGAGACAACCGATACTTC. It encodes CASSWDRDNRYF. This rearrangement joins TRBV28 to TRBJ1-2, with 7 bases identical to TRBD1. The CDR3 consists of 12 residues. The germline CDR1 and CDR2 sequences are MDHEN and SYDVKM.

V gene TRBV7-9 combines with J gene TRBJ1-1; a possible D gene is TRBD1 (5 bases). The CDR3 totals 14 residues. Trimming pared 3 bases from V and 0 bases from J, leaving 8 bases between. The germline gives CDR1 SEHNR, CDR2 FQNEAQ (reference sequence). The DNA for the CDR3 is TGTGCCAGCAGCTTGGGGGATGTGAACACTGAAGCTTTCTTT. Amino acids: CASSLGDVNTEAFF.

V usage is TRBV2 and J usage is TRBJ2-5; unclear D gene. The CDR3 contains 13 residues. Trimming took 0 bases from V and 5 from J, leaving 7 bases between them. CDR1 is SNHLY and CDR2 is FYNNEI in the germline V gene. The CDR3 bases are TGTGCCAGCAGTGAAGCGGTCGTGGAGACCCAGTACTTC. Residues: CASSEAVVETQYF.

The chain carries TRBV7-6 and TRBJ2-2; 7 bases map to TRBD2. The CDR3 is 16 amino acids. The V and J ends lost 5 bases and 4 bases, in that order; junction bases with no gene match: 10. Germline-derived CDR1 and CDR2 are SGHVS and FNYEAQ. CDR3 residues: CASSLVPGRVTGELFF. CDR3 nucleotides: TGTGCCAGCAGCCTGGTCCCAGGGAGGGTCACCGGGGAGCTGTTTTTT.

This clone occurred once. This chain connects TRBV2 to TRBJ2-7, with TRBD2 matching 7 bases. The J segment lost 4 bases and the V segment lost 9 bases, leaving 3 bases of the junction unmatched. This CDR3 has 11 residues. Germline V gene lookup returns CDR1 SNHLY and CDR2 FYNNEI. CDR3 amino acids: CARGRGYEQYF. The CDR3 coding sequence is TGTGCCAGGGGGAGGGGTTACGAGCAGTACTTC.

This chain joins TRBV10-3 and TRBJ2-7; D is uncertain. The V and J ends lost 8 bases and 5 bases respectively, with 7 bases between them. The V gene's germline CDR1 is ENHRY and CDR2 SYGVKD. This CDR3 spans 10 amino acids. DNA of the CDR3: TGTGCCATCTGGCTCCACGAGCAGTACTTC. Translation: CAIWLHEQYF.

The chain joins TRBV7-2 to TRBJ2-7; the D gene is possibly TRBD2 (6 bases). There are 14 residues in the CDR3. With 6 bases removed from V and 1 base from J, the gap between germline ends came to 13 bases. The V gene's germline CDR1 is SGHTA and CDR2 FQGNSA. The CDR3 region has the DNA TGTGCCAGCAGTTACGGGCGGGGTTCCTACGAGCAGTACTTC. Its translation is CASSYGRGSYEQYF. The complete variable domain, with remaining parts taken from reference TRBV7-2 and TRBJ2-7, reads GAGVSQSPSNKVTEKGKDVELRCDPISGHTALYWYRQSLGQGLEFLIYFQGNSAPDKSGLPSDRFSAERTGGSVSTLTIQRTQQEDSAVYLCASSYGRGSYEQYFGPGTRLTVT.

This rearrangement joins TRBV5-6 to TRBJ2-7; D gene ambiguous. The CDR3 contains 13 residues. V shed 0 bases and J shed 2 bases, with 6 bases lying between them. Germline V CDR1 and CDR2: SGHDT, YYEEEE. CDR3 residues: CASSLGTTYEQYF. The CDR3 DNA reads TGTGCCAGCAGCTTGGGCACGACCTACGAGCAGTACTTC.

The gene calls are TRBV7-2 and TRBJ2-7; the D gene is possibly TRBD2 (5 bases). Per the germline V gene, CDR1 is SGHTA and CDR2 is FQGNSA. Trimming took off 1 base at V and 9 bases at J, with 25 bases between the two ends. CDR3 length: 17 amino acids. The CDR3 bases are TGTGCCAGCAGCTTAGAACTAGGCCGGGCTCCTAGGGCAGGGCAGTACTTC. Translated: CASSLELGRAPRAGQYF.

The V gene is TRBV5-1, the J gene TRBJ2-5; no clear D gene. CDR3 size: 15 residues. Germline CDR1 and CDR2: SGHRS and YFSETQ. The germline V and J ends were trimmed by 0 bases and 10 bases, with 19 bases remaining between them. The CDR3 DNA follows: TGCGCCAGCAGCTTGGCCTCTGGCAGCCCAGTAGGCCAGTACTTC. Translating gives CASSLASGSPVGQYF.

The chain combines TRBV5-4 with TRBJ2-7; D is perhaps TRBD1 (5 bases). Per germline, CDR1 SGHNT and CDR2 YYREEE (reference sequence). The CDR3 length is 14 residues. The V gene lost 0 bases and the J gene lost 5 bases, with 12 bases spanning the gap. The CDR3 reads CASSLGSGYDEQYF. In nucleotides, the CDR3 is TGTGCCAGCAGCTTGGGGTCAGGGTACGACGAGCAGTACTTC.

The V and J genes are TRBV7-6 and TRBJ2-7; D call uncertain. V lost 5 bases and J 1 base, leaving 6 bases between the germline ends. From germline, CDR1 is SGHVS and CDR2 FNYEAQ. The CDR3 contains 12 residues. The DNA of the CDR3 is TGTGCCAGCAGCGGTTGGTCCTACGAGCAGTACTTC. This gives the protein CASSGWSYEQYF. The whole variable domain, filled in from reference TRBV7-6 and TRBJ2-7, reads GAGVSQSPRYKVTKRGQDVALRCDPISGHVSLYWYRQALGQGPEFLTYFNYEAQQDKSGLPNDRFSAERPEGSISTLTIQRTEQRDSAMYRCASSGWSYEQYFGPGTRLTVT.

The CDR3 DNA is TGCAGCGCCTTAGGGACGGCCGGAGGGGAGACCCAGTACTTC. Its protein product is CSALGTAGGETQYF. The chain combines TRBV29-1 with TRBJ2-5; tentatively, D is TRBD2 (6 bases). The CDR3 consists of 14 residues. Trimming took off 7 bases at V and 5 bases at J, with 20 bases between the two ends. Germline V gene sequence: CDR1 SQVTM, CDR2 ANQGSEA.

The V and J genes are TRBV5-1 and TRBJ2-3, with a weak D call TRBD2 (6 bases). This CDR3 has 17 residues. Germline CDR1 is SGHRS and CDR2 is YFSETQ. Trimming stripped 4 bases from V and 0 bases from J, with 18 bases between. The CDR3 sequence is CASSAGGSGSSTDTQYF. CDR3 DNA sequence: TGCGCCAGCAGCGCCGGAGGATCCGGGAGTAGCACAGATACGCAGTATTTT. The full variable domain, in which reference TRBV5-1 and TRBJ2-3 provide the parts outside the CDR3, is KAGVTQTPRYLIKTRGQQVTLSCSPISGHRSVSWYQQTPGQGLQFLFEYFSETQRNKGNFPGRFSGRQFSNSRSEMNVSTLELGDSALYLCASSAGGSGSSTDTQYFGPGTRLTVL.

The chain uses TRBV7-2 and TRBJ2-7, with 10 bases that match TRBD2. This CDR3 is built from 15 residues. Germline V CDR1 and CDR2: SGHTA, FQGNSA. V lost 2 bases, J lost 4 bases, and 5 bases stayed unmatched. The CDR3 sequence: CASSLFPSGGYEQYF. CDR3 DNA: TGTGCCAGCAGCTTATTTCCTAGCGGGGGTTACGAGCAGTACTTC.

The CDR3 DNA reads as TGTGCCAGCAGCTTTGCAGGGAATGAGCAGTTCTTC. Encoded protein: CASSFAGNEQFF. V gene TRBV5-6 combines with J gene TRBJ2-1; the D gene is possibly TRBD1 (5 bases). The V gene lost 2 bases and the J gene lost 7 bases, with 7 bases spanning the gap. Germline values: CDR1 SGHDT, CDR2 YYEEEE. The CDR3 runs to 12 residues. The full variable domain, completed using reference TRBV5-6 and TRBJ2-1, is DAGVTQSPTHLIKTRGQQVTLRCSPKSGHDTVSWYQQALGQGPQFIFQYYEEEERQRGNFPDRFSGHQFPNYSSELNVNALLLGDSALYLCASSFAGNEQFFGPGTRLTVL.

The rearrangement links TRBV7-2 to TRBJ1-5, with D possibly TRBD1 on 5 matching bases. V lost 3 bases and J lost 0, with 18 bases in between. The CDR3 sequence is 18 residues long. CDR1 is SGHTA, CDR2 FQGNSA, per germline. The CDR3 sequence is CASSFGPGRFYSNQPQHF. CDR3 sequence (DNA): TGTGCCAGCAGCTTTGGACCGGGGCGCTTTTATAGCAATCAGCCCCAGCATTTT.

This chain joins TRBV20-1 and TRBJ2-4; D gene ambiguous. The CDR3 has 11 amino acids. Germline V gene sequence: CDR1 DFQATT, CDR2 SNEGSKA (reference sequence). Between the trimmed V and J ends, which lost 1 base and 2 bases, there was a span of 0 bases. The CDR3 here is CSARAKNIQYF. The CDR3 nucleotides are TGCAGTGCTAGAGCCAAAAACATTCAGTACTTC.

The chain carries TRBV18 and TRBJ1-4; tentative D call: TRBD1 (5 bases). The V end lost 5 bases, the J end lost 2 bases, and 12 bases lay between the germline ends. This CDR3 is 15 amino acids long. Germline-derived CDR1 and CDR2 are KGHSH and LQKENI. The DNA of the CDR3 is TGTGCCAGCTCAGAGGGGCTGCTTACTAATGAAAAACTGTTTTTT. Translated, it gives CASSEGLLTNEKLFF.

The rearrangement links TRBV25-1 to TRBJ2-3; D call uncertain. The CDR3 extends over 14 amino acids. The germline gives CDR1 MGHDK, CDR2 SYGVNS. The ends were cut back, 0 bases at V and 3 bases at J, with 7 bases in the middle. The CDR3 reads CASSEYVGTDTQYF. DNA of the CDR3: TGTGCCAGCAGTGAATACGTGGGAACAGATACGCAGTATTTT.